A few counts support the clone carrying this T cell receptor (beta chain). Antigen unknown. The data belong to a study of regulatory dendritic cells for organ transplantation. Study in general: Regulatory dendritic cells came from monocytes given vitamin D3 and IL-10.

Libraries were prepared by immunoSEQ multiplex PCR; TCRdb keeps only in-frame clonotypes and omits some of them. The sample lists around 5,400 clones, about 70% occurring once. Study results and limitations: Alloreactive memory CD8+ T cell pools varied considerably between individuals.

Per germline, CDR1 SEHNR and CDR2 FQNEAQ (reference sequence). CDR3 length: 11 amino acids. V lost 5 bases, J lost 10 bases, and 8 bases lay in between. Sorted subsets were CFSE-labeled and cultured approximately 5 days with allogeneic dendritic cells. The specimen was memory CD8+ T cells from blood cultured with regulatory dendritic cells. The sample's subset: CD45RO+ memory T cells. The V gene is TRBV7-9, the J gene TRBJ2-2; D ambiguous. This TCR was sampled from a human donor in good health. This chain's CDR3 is CASSRTMELFF. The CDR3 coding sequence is TGTGCCAGCAGCCGAACGATGGAGCTGTTTTTT.